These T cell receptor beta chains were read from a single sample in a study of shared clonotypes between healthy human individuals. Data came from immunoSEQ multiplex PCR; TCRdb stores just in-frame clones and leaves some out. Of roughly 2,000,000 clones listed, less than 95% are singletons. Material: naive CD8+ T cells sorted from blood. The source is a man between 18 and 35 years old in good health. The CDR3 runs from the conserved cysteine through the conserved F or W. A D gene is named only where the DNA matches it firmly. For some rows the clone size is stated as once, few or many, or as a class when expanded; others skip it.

TGTGCCAGCAGCTCGGGTTCCTCCTACGAGCAGTACTTC	CASSSGSSYEQYF	TRBJ2-7	TRBV5-6	.	.
TGTGCCAGCAGCACCCGGACAGGGTCTGGAAACACCATATATTTT	CASSTRTGSGNTIYF	TRBJ1-3	TRBV13	.	TRBD1
TGTGCCAGCAGTTTGGAGACAGGGATCGGCACCGGGGAGCTGTTTTTT	CASSLETGIGTGELFF	TRBJ2-2	TRBV28	.	TRBD1
TGTGCCAGCAGCTTTGGGGGAGGGCCGAACACTGAAGCTTTCTTT	CASSFGGGPNTEAFF	TRBJ1-1	TRBV7-6	.	.
TGTGCCAGCAGCTTAGTTTCCGGGGGCGAAACCGGGGAGCTGTTTTTT	CASSLVSGGETGELFF	TRBJ2-2	TRBV7-6	.	.
TGCGCCAGCAGCCAAGTTTTTTCGCGGGACAGTCAAAACATTCAGTACTTC	CASSQVFSRDSQNIQYF	TRBJ2-4	TRBV4-3	.	.
TGTGCCAGTACTCCCCAACAGGCGGATCGGGTCAATGAGCAGTTCTTC	CASTPQQADRVNEQFF	TRBJ2-1	TRBV19	.	.
TGTGCCACCAGCAAATTCCCGCGGATAGGGGGCTACGAGCAGTACTTC	CATSKFPRIGGYEQYF	TRBJ2-7	TRBV15	once	.
TGTGCCAGCAGCTTAGAAGGGTTCTCCTACAATGAGCAGTTCTTC	CASSLEGFSYNEQFF	TRBJ2-1	TRBV7-8	.	.
TGTGCCAGTAGTATAGCGGGGAGCTGGGCTTTCTTT	CASSIAGSWAFF	TRBJ1-1	TRBV19	few	.
TGTGCCAGCACTATGACAGGGTTTGAGCAGTTCTTC	CASTMTGFEQFF	TRBJ2-1	TRBV27	.	TRBD1
TGTGCCAGCGGGGGGACTAGCGGGGACTATGAGCAGTTCTTC	CASGGTSGDYEQFF	TRBJ2-1	TRBV2	.	TRBD2
TGTGCCAGTAGTATGGGGGGAGTCCGTGGCTACACCTTC	CASSMGGVRGYTF	TRBJ1-2	TRBV19	.	.
TGTGCCAGCAGCTTAGGAGGGGGCCGTGAAAAACTGTTTTTT	CASSLGGGREKLFF	TRBJ1-4	TRBV13	.	TRBD1
TGCGCCAGCAGCCAAGATACTCTACCCATCAACTATGGCTACACCTTC	CASSQDTLPINYGYTF	TRBJ1-2	TRBV4-1	.	.
TGCGCCAGCAGCCACCCGGGGGGGGTTGAAGCTTTCTTT	CASSHPGGVEAFF	TRBJ1-1	TRBV4-1	.	.
TGTGCCAGCAGTGCGGACAGGGGGTTCACTGAAGCTTTCTTT	CASSADRGFTEAFF	TRBJ1-1	TRBV28	.	TRBD1
TGCGCCAGCAGGCGGACAGGGGAACAGACCCAGTACTTC	CASRRTGEQTQYF	TRBJ2-5	TRBV5-1	.	TRBD1
TGCGCCAGCAGCCAAGATCCCCCCACGGAGTTCTCCAACTATGGCTACACCTTC	CASSQDPPTEFSNYGYTF	TRBJ1-2	TRBV4-3	.	.
TGTGCCAGCAGCTTAGGGGTAGGCCAGGGCAATGAGCAGTTCTTC	CASSLGVGQGNEQFF	TRBJ2-1	TRBV7-9	.	.
TGTGCCAGTAGTATAGGGGGCGGGCAAGAGACCCAGTACTTC	CASSIGGGQETQYF	TRBJ2-5	TRBV19	.	.
TGTGCCAGCACCCAACTTGATTTCACCGGGGAGCTGTTTTTT	CASTQLDFTGELFF	TRBJ2-2	TRBV9	once	.
TGCGCCAGCAGTCAATGCCCGGACAGAAACACTGAAGCTTTCTTT	CASSQCPDRNTEAFF	TRBJ1-1	TRBV23-1	.	.
TGTGCCAGCAGCTTATTCCCGGATAGCGGGACTTTTATGCAGTACTTC	CASSLFPDSGTFMQYF	TRBJ2-7	TRBV7-9	.	TRBD2
TGTGCCAGCAGTCAAGGACAGGGCCTCTATGGCTACACCTTC	CASSQGQGLYGYTF	TRBJ1-2	TRBV27	.	TRBD1
TGTGCCAGCAGCTCGGCCACGGACGGTCCTTTACAAGAGCAGTACTTC	CASSSATDGPLQEQYF	TRBJ2-7	TRBV5-6	.	.
TGTGCCTGGGAAAAGGAATACAATGAGCAGTTCTTC	CAWEKEYNEQFF	TRBJ2-1	TRBV30	.	.
TGTGCCAGCAGCTTCGGATCTACAACCTACGAGCAGTACTTC	CASSFGSTTYEQYF	TRBJ2-7	TRBV11-2	.	.
TGCGCCAGCAGCCAAGAGGACTATAATTCACCCCTCCACTTT	CASSQEDYNSPLHF	TRBJ1-6	TRBV4-1	once	.
TGTGCCAGCAGCTCGGACAGGGGGTACCGCAATGAGCAGTTCTTC	CASSSDRGYRNEQFF	TRBJ2-1	TRBV7-9	.	TRBD1
TGCGCCAGCAGTCGGACAGGGGGCTCCGAGCAGTACTTC	CASSRTGGSEQYF	TRBJ2-7	TRBV4-1	.	TRBD1
TGTGCCAGCGGGGTCGGGGAGCTGTTTTTT	CASGVGELFF	TRBJ2-2	TRBV2	.	.
TGTGCCAGCAGCGCCGGGGCGTTATGGGACGGGAGGGATACGCAGTATTTT	CASSAGALWDGRDTQYF	TRBJ2-3	TRBV9	.	TRBD2
TGTGCCAGCAGCTTAAGCTATGCAGGGTCTGGGGCCAACGTCCTGACTTTC	CASSLSYAGSGANVLTF	TRBJ2-6	TRBV7-6	.	.
TGTGCCAGCGAGGAAGCGGGCCGTACCGGGGAGCTGTTTTTT	CASEEAGRTGELFF	TRBJ2-2	TRBV28	.	.
TGTGCCAGCAGTTTATCCACTAACTATGGCTACACCTTC	CASSLSTNYGYTF	TRBJ1-2	TRBV27	.	.
TGCGCCAGCAGCACCTTCCCAGGGGCCCAAGAGACCCAGTACTTC	CASSTFPGAQETQYF	TRBJ2-5	TRBV5-1	once	.
TGTGCCAGCAGCTTCCAGGGGGCAGACTATGGCTACACCTTC	CASSFQGADYGYTF	TRBJ1-2	TRBV5-6	.	TRBD1
TGTGCCAGCAGCGTAGGCAGGGCCTTTACCTACAATGAGCAGTTCTTC	CASSVGRAFTYNEQFF	TRBJ2-1	TRBV9	.	.
TGTGCCAGCAGCTTCCCAGGGGCGGGGGTATACAATGAGCAGTTCTTC	CASSFPGAGVYNEQFF	TRBJ2-1	TRBV7-6	.	.
TGTGCCAGCAGTGATCTGAACGAGCAGTACTTC	CASSDLNEQYF	TRBJ2-7	TRBV6-1	.	.
TGTGCCAGCAGCGTACGCCGGGACAGGGCTATCTGGTGTGAAAAACTGTTTTTT	CASSVRRDRAIWCEKLFF	TRBJ1-4	TRBV9	.	TRBD1
TGTGCCAGCAGCTACGACACCGGGGAGCTGTTTTTT	CASSYDTGELFF	TRBJ2-2	TRBV7-9	.	.
TGTGCCAGCAGCTTAGCGGTTTACTACTCCTACGAGCAGTACTTC	CASSLAVYYSYEQYF	TRBJ2-7	TRBV7-2	.	.
TGTGCCAGCAGTGAAGGGCGGGGGTCGGTGGGTGAGCAGTTCTTC	CASSEGRGSVGEQFF	TRBJ2-1	TRBV2	.	TRBD2
TGTGCCAGCAGTTTCCGGGACAGGGACTACAATGAGCAGTTCTTC	CASSFRDRDYNEQFF	TRBJ2-1	TRBV6-1	.	TRBD1
TGTGCCAGCAGCCCGATAAGCCGACAGGACGAGCAGTACTTC	CASSPISRQDEQYF	TRBJ2-7	TRBV13	.	.
TGTGCCAGCAGCGTAGGAGCGCCCAATCAGCCCCAGCATTTT	CASSVGAPNQPQHF	TRBJ1-5	TRBV9	.	.
TGTGCCAGCAGCCCTGATGGATGGACAGGGAACTACGAGCAGTACTTC	CASSPDGWTGNYEQYF	TRBJ2-7	TRBV5-8	.	TRBD1
TGTGCCAGCAGCTCGGGGGCCGGGGGGTACGAGCAGTACTTC	CASSSGAGGYEQYF	TRBJ2-7	TRBV9	.	.
TGTGCCAGCAGCGTAGGGGACAGCCTAAACTCCTACGAGCAGTACTTC	CASSVGDSLNSYEQYF	TRBJ2-7	TRBV9	.	TRBD1
TGTGCCAGCCTTATCCCCCCCATGAACACTGAAGCTTTCTTT	CASLIPPMNTEAFF	TRBJ1-1	TRBV2	.	.
TGTGCCAGCTATCCAGGGGGTGGCACTGAAGCTTTCTTT	CASYPGGGTEAFF	TRBJ1-1	TRBV5-8	once	TRBD1
TGCGCCAGCAGCCAATCCGAAGGCGCGCCCTACGAGCAGTACTTC	CASSQSEGAPYEQYF	TRBJ2-7	TRBV4-3	.	.
TGTGCCAGCAGCTCCCCTGGCAGGGGTTTTTCCGGGGAGCTGTTTTTT	CASSSPGRGFSGELFF	TRBJ2-2	TRBV7-8	.	.